The 6 T cell receptor beta chains given below trace back to one sample, sequenced in a study of response to subunit inactivated influenza vaccine. In TCRdb, the RT-PCR reads were re-called with MiXCR into one record per CDR3 protein. The repertoire holds a few hundred thousand distinct CDR3 sequences, around 7.7% seen once, with over 10% in the top ten. Sequences were derived from PBMCs from blood, sampled less than 25 months after vaccination. Every receptor here comes from a man between 50 and 69 years old who received an inactivated influenza vaccine.

This clonotype has just a few counts. The chain couples TRBV27 to TRBJ1-4; D may be TRBD1 (6 bases). The CDR3 is 15 residues long. Trimming removed 5 bases at V and 4 bases at J, with 14 bases between. CDR1 and CDR2 (germline): MNHEY, SMNVEV (reference sequence). CDR3 in DNA: TGTGCCAGCAGTGCACAGGGCTCCTTTAATGAAAAACTGTTTTTT. It codes for CASSAQGSFNEKLFF.

The chain joins TRBV28 to TRBJ2-1; TRBD2 is a possible D gene (5 bases). Germline V gives CDR1 MDHEN, CDR2 SYDVKM. Trimming took 6 bases from V and 3 from J, leaving 15 bases between them. The length of the CDR3 is 15 residues. CDR3 region: CASSATGGYYNEQFF. DNA for the CDR3: TGTGCCAGCAGCGCCACTGGCGGGTACTACAATGAGCAGTTCTTC.

The table lists this clonotype with many counts. This chain uses TRBV12-3 or TRBV12-4 with TRBJ2-5; D remains ambiguous. Trimming took 1 base from V and 10 from J, leaving 10 bases between them. This CDR3 comprises 12 residues. The CDR3 loop reads CASSLVGSDQYF. CDR3 coding DNA: TGTGCCAGCAGTTTAGTAGGGTCGGACCAGTACTTC.

This clonotype was seen only a few times. J is TRBJ2-2 and V is TRBV4-3, with 7 nucleotides matching TRBD2. Trimming cost V 0 bases and J 1 base; bases outside gene matches: 2. Germline CDR1 LGHNA, CDR2 YSLEER. The CDR3 is 16 amino acids. CDR3 in DNA: TGCGCCAGCAGCCAAGACAGGGAGGGGAACACCGGGGAGCTGTTTTTT. Protein sequence: CASSQDREGNTGELFF.

V is TRBV4-1 and J is TRBJ2-5, with TRBD1 matching over 9 bases. The J segment lost 2 bases and the V segment lost 1 base, leaving 8 bases of the junction unmatched. The CDR3 has 17 amino acids. Germline CDR1 MGHRA, CDR2 YSYEKL. In DNA, the CDR3 is TGCGCCAGCAGCCAAGGCCGCACAGGGGGCCTTCAAGAGACCCAGTACTTC. Its translation is CASSQGRTGGLQETQYF.

This clonotype appeared a few times. The chain is built from TRBV12-3 or TRBV12-4 and TRBJ2-3, with TRBD2 identical over 10 bases. The CDR3 length is 17 residues. V lost 6 bases, J lost 2 bases, and 11 bases stayed unmatched. In DNA form, the CDR3 reads TGTGCCAGCAGCCAAGCGGGGGGGCTGGACAACACAGATACGCAGTATTTT. Translating gives CASSQAGGLDNTDTQYF.